Following are 22 T cell receptor beta chains from one sample sequenced in a study of metastatic and nonmetastatic thyroid tumors. TCRdb reprocessed the PCR reads using MiXCR. The sample lists about 93,000 clones; roughly 13% were seen once. None of the patients had undergone any treatment ahead of thyroid surgery. The sequenced material came from blood. The origin of the receptors is a female donor with papillary thyroid cancer or a benign thyroid nodule (not recorded which). Some clones in this sample may be carry-over from other donors' samples.

This clone was seen a single time. The chain joins TRBV11-2 to TRBJ2-7; 7 bases align to TRBD2. The germline gives CDR1 SGHAT, CDR2 FQNNGV. J gave up 3 bases and V 2 bases, and 13 bases lay outside the gene matches. CDR3 size: 17 residues. The CDR3 region is CASSLCPLLAVGYEQYF. The CDR3 coding sequence is TGTGCCAGCAGCTTATGCCCGCTCCTAGCGGTGGGCTACGAGCAGTACTTC. The whole variable domain, remainder taken from reference TRBV11-2 and TRBJ2-7, is EAGVAQSPRYKIIEKRQSVAFWCNPISGHATLYWYQQILGQGPKLLIQFQNNGVVDDSQLPKDRFSAERLKGVDSTLKIQPAKLEDSAVYLCASSLCPLLAVGYEQYFGPGTRLTVT.

This clone was observed at least ten times. This sequence joins TRBV3-1 and TRBJ1-1; no firm D call. Germline V CDR1 and CDR2: LGHDT, YNNKEL (reference sequence). V was clipped by 2 bases and J by 1 base, with 5 bases between them. The CDR3 loop spans 13 amino acids. The CDR3 is CASSQYGNTEAFF. The CDR3 region has the DNA TGTGCCAGCAGCCAATACGGGAACACTGAAGCTTTCTTT.

Comments on this clone: Compared with germline, one end of the junction differs, possibly owing to a read error. This chain connects TRBV7-3 to TRBJ2-7; 9 positions agree with TRBD1. Germline V gene data show CDR1 as SGHTA and CDR2 as FQGTGA. There are 19 residues in the CDR3. CDR3 DNA sequence: TGTGCCAGTAGCTTAAGCCTCGGACGAGAGACAGGGGGTATCTACGAGCAGTACTTC. Translating it yields CASSLSLGRETGGIYEQYF.

This clone was observed many times. A much larger clonotype is one base distant, so this may be a read error. Because the CDR3 is missing its conserved closing phenylalanine or tryptophan, this is likely a read error. V usage is TRBV12-3 or TRBV12-4 and J usage is TRBJ2-1, with 7 bases identical to TRBD2. With V trimmed by 5 bases and J by 6 bases, 10 bases remained unmatched. This CDR3 has 15 residues. The CDR3, as DNA: TGTGCCAGCAGTCATCCCGGACTAGTCCTCAATGAGCAGTTCCTC. This sequence encodes CASSHPGLVLNEQFL.

The chain recombines TRBV20-1 with TRBJ1-2; 7 bases agree with TRBD1. The V and J ends lost 6 bases and 3 bases, in that order; junction bases with no gene match: 7. From germline, CDR1 is DFQATT and CDR2 SNEGSKA (reference sequence). The CDR3 has 13 residues. The CDR3 DNA follows: TGCAGTGCCCAGGGGGGGAGGGACTATGGCTACACCTTC. Translating it yields CSAQGGRDYGYTF.

This clone was seen repeatedly, ten times or more. CDR3 protein: CATSEGTATNEKLFF. The CDR3, as DNA: TGTGCCACCAGTGAAGGGACTGCGACTAATGAAAAACTGTTTTTT. The genes are TRBV24-1 and TRBJ1-4; perhaps TRBD1 as D (5 bases). Between the trimmed V and J ends, which lost 4 bases and 2 bases, there was a span of 10 bases. The germline V gene encodes CDR1 KGHDR and CDR2 SFDVKD. The CDR3 is 15 amino acids.

This clone was detected ten times or more. The genes are TRBV29-1 and TRBJ2-7, with D tentatively TRBD1 (5 bases). CDR1 is SQVTM, CDR2 ANQGSEA, per germline. The ends were cut back, 4 bases at V and 2 bases at J, with 9 bases in the middle. The CDR3 is made up of 12 amino acids. The CDR3 loop is CSVGGYPYEQYF. The CDR3 bases are TGCAGCGTTGGGGGCTACCCCTACGAGCAGTACTTC.

At least ten counts were recorded for this clone. This sequence joins TRBV20-1 and TRBJ1-1; D is perhaps TRBD1 (5 bases). Trimming removed 2 bases at V and 10 bases at J, with 11 bases between. Looked up from germline, CDR1 is DFQATT and CDR2 is SNEGSKA (reference sequence). The CDR3 has 11 residues. The CDR3 region is CSARWGIRAFF. The CDR3 DNA sequence: TGCAGTGCTAGATGGGGCATCCGAGCTTTCTTT.

In its sample, this clone was seen many times. J is TRBJ2-1 and V is TRBV11-3, with D possibly TRBD1 on 8 matching bases. This CDR3 is built from 15 residues. Germline V lookup: CDR1 SGHNT, CDR2 YENEEA. The V and J ends lost 4 bases and 6 bases respectively, with 16 bases between them. The CDR3 region is CASSSGGGSGNEQFF. CDR3 nucleotide sequence: TGTGCCAGCAGCTCAGGGGGCGGGAGTGGCAATGAGCAGTTCTTC.

This clone showed up many times. J is TRBJ2-1 and V is TRBV27; D uncertain. The length of the CDR3 is 11 residues. The V gene's germline CDR1 is MNHEY and CDR2 SMNVEV (reference sequence). Trimming cost V 0 bases and J 7 bases, with 1 base left between them. The CDR3 is CASSLSNEQFF. The CDR3 DNA reads as TGTGCCAGCAGTTTATCGAATGAGCAGTTCTTC.

This clone came up many times. This chain joins TRBV24-1 and TRBJ1-6, with TRBD1 as a possible D gene (6 bases). This CDR3 contains 13 residues. Germline V gives CDR1 KGHDR, CDR2 SFDVKD. V was shortened by 4 bases and J by 15 bases, with 15 bases between the two germline ends. The CDR3, as DNA: TGTGCCACCAGTGAGACGGACAGAGGGCTCCTCCACTTT. Its translation is CATSETDRGLLHF.

The table lists this clone with many counts. The chain combines TRBV6-1 with TRBJ1-4; D may be TRBD1 (6 bases). Trimming left V 5 bases short and J 1 base short, with 8 bases between. Germline V gene data show CDR1 as MNHNS and CDR2 as SASEGT. This CDR3 has 14 amino acids. CDR3 DNA sequence: TGTGCCAGCAGTACAGGGAGAACTAATGAAAAACTGTTTTTT. Encoded protein: CASSTGRTNEKLFF.

This clone occurred many times. This sequence joins TRBV5-5 and TRBJ2-1; D is unresolved. V lost 1 base, J lost 4 bases, and 9 bases lay in between. In germline, CDR1 is SGHKS, CDR2 YYEKEE (reference sequence). The CDR3 is made up of 14 amino acids. CDR3 nucleotide sequence: TGTGCCAGCAGCTTGTTGGTCCAATACAATGAGCAGTTCTTC. This codes for CASSLLVQYNEQFF.

This clone has a count of ten or more. V gene TRBV11-1 combines with J gene TRBJ2-3; D is unclear. Trimming took 5 bases from V and 0 from J, leaving 18 bases between them. Germline CDR1 SGHAT, CDR2 FQDESV (reference sequence). The CDR3 length is 17 residues. The CDR3, as DNA: TGTGCCAGCAGCCCTCCCCGGGCAGGAACTAGCACAGATACGCAGTATTTT. Its protein is CASSPPRAGTSTDTQYF.

This clone was seen ten or more times. The chain has TRBV4-3 and TRBJ1-4; D is unclear. The CDR3 extends over 15 amino acids. Germline CDR1 LGHNA, CDR2 YSLEER. The ends were cut back, 0 bases at V and 5 bases at J, with 10 bases in the middle. The CDR3 coding sequence is TGCGCCAGCAGCCAAGAAGGTACAGAGAATGAAAAACTGTTTTTT. This codes for CASSQEGTENEKLFF.

This clone was detected many times. The chain employs TRBV5-1 and TRBJ1-4, with 9 bases matching TRBD1. This CDR3 spans 13 amino acids. Germline V gene data show CDR1 as SGHRS and CDR2 as YFSETQ. After removal of 4 bases from V and 8 bases from J, the junction contained 3 bases not matched to a gene. The CDR3 nucleotides read TGCGCCAGCAGCGAAGGGACAGGGGAAAAACTGTTTTTT. Amino acid sequence: CASSEGTGEKLFF.

This clone has a count of ten or more. This chain connects TRBV7-9 to TRBJ1-1; D is ambiguous. The CDR3 spans 13 residues. Germline V gives CDR1 SEHNR, CDR2 FQNEAQ (reference sequence). Trimming cost V 5 bases and J 2 bases, with 9 bases left between them. CDR3 sequence: CASSLVVNTEAFF. DNA of the CDR3: TGTGCCAGCAGCCTTGTGGTAAACACTGAAGCTTTCTTT.

This clone has at least ten counts. The V gene is TRBV18, the J gene TRBJ2-2; TRBD2 matches 7 bases. V trimming: 2 bases; J trimming: 4 bases; junction bases outside the gene matches: 7. The CDR3 spans 16 residues. CDR1 is KGHSH and CDR2 is LQKENI in the germline V gene. The CDR3 coding sequence is TGTGCCAGCTCACCAGGGGGGGACCCGGTCACCGGGGAGCTGTTTTTT. This codes for CASSPGGDPVTGELFF.

At least ten counts were recorded for this clone. V gene TRBV2 combines with J gene TRBJ1-6, with a possible D match to TRBD1 (6 bases). CDR1 is SNHLY, CDR2 FYNNEI, per germline. The CDR3 contains 14 residues. Trimming took 5 bases from V and 10 from J, leaving 15 bases between them. The DNA for the CDR3 is TGTGCCAGCAGTCCAACAGGGTTGGGATCACCCCTCCACTTT. This gives the protein CASSPTGLGSPLHF.

In its sample, this clone was seen many times. The gene calls are TRBV15 and TRBJ2-7; 8 nucleotides match TRBD1. Trimming took 3 bases from V and 2 from J; bases not matched to a gene: 12. Germline-derived CDR1 and CDR2 are LNHNV and YYDKDF (reference sequence). The CDR3 spans 17 residues. The CDR3 coding sequence is TGTGCCACCAGCAGGCCTCATCCGGGACAGGCCACCTACGAGCAGTACTTC. Its translation: CATSRPHPGQATYEQYF.

In its sample, this clone was seen a few times. This rearrangement joins TRBV28 to TRBJ1-5; no reliable D call. V was cut by 2 bases and J by 0 bases, with 5 bases left in between. The V gene's germline CDR1 is MDHEN and CDR2 SYDVKM. The CDR3 loop spans 14 amino acids. The CDR3 coding sequence is TGTGCCAGCAGTTTAGGGGTTAGCAATCAGCCCCAGCATTTT. This translates into CASSLGVSNQPQHF. Combining the CDR3 with reference TRBV28 and TRBJ1-5 gives the whole variable domain DVKVTQSSRYLVKRTGEKVFLECVQDMDHENMFWYRQDPGLGLRLIYFSYDVKMKEKGDIPEGYSVSREKKERFSLILESASTNQTSMYLCASSLGVSNQPQHFGDGTRLSIL.

The chain uses TRBV27 and TRBJ1-6, with 12 bases matching TRBD1. V trimming: 6 bases; J trimming: 7 bases; junction bases outside the gene matches: 10. The CDR3 length is 17 residues. Germline V CDR1 and CDR2: MNHEY, SMNVEV (reference sequence). Written as DNA, the CDR3 is TGTGCCAGCAGCCCCACCGGGACAGGGGGCATGAATTCACCCCTCCACTTT. Protein product: CASSPTGTGGMNSPLHF.